This T cell receptor beta chain is from a study of blood T cell repertoires in COVID-19. On this clone itself: Additional DNA sequences in this sample encode the identical CDR3.

As processed by the authors: Nucleated cell counts were estimated from reference gene primer amplification. Repertoires were generated with immunoSEQ multiplex PCR, while TCRdb's copy carries only in-frame clones and drops some. V and J calls and clone size follow that table, whereas D and trimming were derived from the DNA. The repertoire consists of a few hundred thousand clones, with 75% to 90% occurring once and the leading ten covering 8% to 10%. Followed over time, Seattle patients had been enrolled while infection was active. Trimming cost V 4 bases and J 2 bases; bases outside gene matches: 6. Per the germline V gene, CDR1 is SGHRS and CDR2 is YFSETQ. This CDR3 contains 15 residues.

The chain recombines TRBV5-1 with TRBJ1-2; TRBD1 agrees at 9 bases. This receptor was obtained from a woman older than 75 with COVID-19, enrolled during active disease. The sequenced sample was peripheral blood. The chain's CDR3 is CASSLGDRGNYGYTF. The CDR3 nucleotides read TGCGCCAGCAGCCTCGGAGACAGGGGGAACTATGGCTACACCTTC.